What follows are 19 T cell receptor beta chains derived from one specimen sequenced in a study of shared clonotypes between healthy human individuals. Generated by immunoSEQ multiplex PCR, the TCRdb table keeps only in-frame clones and is missing some. The repertoire holds around 510,000 clones, with 90% to 96% as singletons. The sequenced material came from naive CD4+ T cells sorted from blood. Stated subset: CD45RA+ positively selected. All receptors derive from a young woman in good health.

This chain links TRBV5-1 with TRBJ2-5, with D unresolved. The J call may be incorrect, as the DNA end agrees better with TRBJ2-7. Germline CDR1 SGHRS, CDR2 YFSETQ. This CDR3 region has 13 residues. The CDR3 nucleotides are TGCGCCAGCAGCTTGGCAGCTGCGGACGAGCAGTACTTC. This codes for CASSLAAADEQYF.

V gene TRBV20-1 combines with J gene TRBJ1-1; D not certain. This CDR3 contains 11 residues. Trimming cost V 5 bases and J 0 bases, with 4 bases left between them. Germline V gene data show CDR1 as DFQATT and CDR2 as SNEGSKA (reference sequence). CDR3 region: CSAGVNTEAFF. As DNA, the CDR3 is TGCAGTGCTGGGGTGAACACTGAAGCTTTCTTT.

The sample holds one count of this clone. The chain employs TRBV6-4 and TRBJ2-7; D possibly corresponds to TRBD2 (6 bases). This CDR3 has 13 residues. V gave up 7 bases and J gave up 3 bases, with 13 bases separating them. Germline V gene sequence: CDR1 MRHNA, CDR2 SNTAGT. The DNA of the CDR3 is TGTGCCAGCACTCGGGACTGCAACTACGAGCAGTACTTC. It translates to CASTRDCNYEQYF.

The chain carries TRBV19 and TRBJ2-2; 8 positions match TRBD1. Germline CDR1 and CDR2: LNHDA and SQIVND (reference sequence). The CDR3 length is 15 residues. J lost 3 bases, V lost 5 bases, and 5 bases had no gene match. The CDR3 sequence: CASSSVGQDTGELFF. Here the CDR3 DNA reads TGTGCCAGTAGTTCGGTGGGACAGGACACCGGGGAGCTGTTTTTT.

This clone was found once. The chain has TRBV18 and TRBJ2-7; TRBD2 aligns across 8 bases. Germline V lookup: CDR1 KGHSH, CDR2 LQKENI. The V gene end was trimmed by 2 bases and the J gene end by 7 bases; junction bases not matched to a gene: 10. The CDR3 is 15 amino acids. The CDR3 region is CASSPLALAGGEQYF. The CDR3 region has the DNA TGTGCCAGCTCACCATTGGCGCTAGCGGGCGGTGAGCAGTACTTC.

CDR3 region: CASSFRVPSGGTYEQYF. CDR3 in DNA: TGTGCCAGCAGTTTTCGGGTCCCAAGCGGGGGGACCTACGAGCAGTACTTC. The chain employs TRBV27 and TRBJ2-7; TRBD2 agrees at 9 bases. The J segment lost 2 bases and the V segment lost 3 bases, leaving 11 bases of the junction unmatched. The CDR3 sequence is 17 residues long. Looked up from germline, CDR1 is MNHEY and CDR2 is SMNVEV (reference sequence).

The chain recombines TRBV28 with TRBJ2-4; 8 bases align to TRBD2. Losses at the gene ends were 2 bases for V and 7 bases for J; bases not matched to a gene: 10. The CDR3 has 16 residues. CDR1 is MDHEN and CDR2 is SYDVKM in the germline V gene. CDR3 coding DNA: TGTGCCAGCAGTTTACCCCCTCAGCGGGAGAAGAACATTCAGTACTTC. Residues: CASSLPPQREKNIQYF.

The chain links TRBV5-1 to TRBJ2-1; TRBD2 matches at 10 bases. This CDR3 is built from 15 residues. The J segment lost 4 bases and the V segment lost 7 bases, leaving 8 bases of the junction unmatched. In germline, CDR1 is SGHRS, CDR2 YFSETQ. For the CDR3, the DNA is TGCGCCAGCCAGAGTCCAGCGGGAGGGTACAATGAGCAGTTCTTC. As protein: CASQSPAGGYNEQFF.

The chain recombines TRBV6-4 with TRBJ1-2; a possible D gene is TRBD1 (6 bases). The CDR3 is 15 residues long. Germline-derived CDR1 and CDR2 are MRHNA and SNTAGT. With 0 bases removed from V and 2 bases from J, the gap between germline ends came to 10 bases. The CDR3 loop reads CASSDSRGANYGYTF. CDR3 coding DNA: TGTGCCAGCAGTGACTCCCGGGGGGCAAACTATGGCTACACCTTC.

The chain employs TRBV5-1 and TRBJ2-3; the D call may be TRBD1 or TRBD2 (5 bases each). CDR1 is SGHRS and CDR2 is YFSETQ in the germline V gene. This CDR3 is 15 amino acids long. Trimming removed 0 bases at V and 6 bases at J, with 14 bases between. CDR3 coding DNA: TGCGCCAGCAGCTTGGCCAATCCATGGGGGGATACGCAGTATTTT. This sequence encodes CASSLANPWGDTQYF.

This rearrangement joins TRBV11-1 to TRBJ2-7; D could derive from TRBD1 or TRBD2 (5 bases each). The V and J ends lost 5 bases and 0 bases respectively, with 17 bases between them. Germline V lookup: CDR1 SGHAT, CDR2 FQDESV (reference sequence). The CDR3 runs 16 residues. DNA of the CDR3: TGTGCCAGCAGCCCCATAGGGACGGCGAGCTCCTACGAGCAGTACTTC. This gives the protein CASSPIGTASSYEQYF.

This rearrangement joins TRBV7-9 to TRBJ1-5; D remains unclear. V was shortened by 5 bases and J by 5 bases, with 10 bases between the two germline ends. Germline CDR1 reads SEHNR; CDR2 reads FQNEAQ (reference sequence). The CDR3 has 13 residues. The chain's CDR3 is CASSLAYDQPQHF. DNA of the CDR3: TGTGCCAGCAGCCTCGCATACGATCAGCCCCAGCATTTT.

This clone came up once. The chain has TRBV7-8 and TRBJ2-5, with unresolved D. Per germline, CDR1 SGHVS and CDR2 FQNEAQ. The CDR3 covers 12 residues. The V end lost 0 bases, the J end lost 5 bases, and 4 bases lay between the germline ends. The CDR3 region is CASSLAAETQYF. The CDR3 DNA sequence: TGTGCCAGCAGCTTAGCGGCGGAGACCCAGTACTTC.

The chain carries TRBV5-1 and TRBJ2-1, with 13 bases matching TRBD2. Germline V lookup: CDR1 SGHRS, CDR2 YFSETQ. This CDR3 is 16 amino acids long. V was pared by 3 bases and J by 6 bases, with 6 bases of the junction left unmatched. Written as DNA, the CDR3 is TGCGCCAGCAGCTGGCGTACTAGCGGGAGGGGCAATGAGCAGTTCTTC. Encoded protein: CASSWRTSGRGNEQFF.

The chain links TRBV30 to TRBJ1-1; perhaps TRBD1 as D (6 bases). V was shortened by 1 base and J by 3 bases, with 9 bases between the two germline ends. The germline V gene encodes CDR1 GTSNPN and CDR2 SVGIG (reference sequence). This CDR3 comprises 13 residues. The CDR3 reads CAWSEGGDTEAFF. Written as DNA, the CDR3 is TGTGCCTGGAGTGAAGGGGGGGACACTGAAGCTTTCTTT.

This chain joins TRBV7-8 and TRBJ2-3, with unresolved D. This CDR3 has 13 residues. Germline V gives CDR1 SGHVS, CDR2 FQNEAQ. Deletions cut 4 bases from V and 4 bases from J, with 9 bases between. In DNA form, the CDR3 reads TGTGCCAGCAGCTCCGAAGTGTCAGATACGCAGTATTTT. It codes for CASSSEVSDTQYF.

The chain links TRBV18 to TRBJ2-1, with TRBD2 identical over 9 bases. Unmatched junction bases numbered 12, after V lost 5 bases and J lost 4 bases. Germline loops: CDR1 KGHSH, CDR2 LQKENI. The CDR3 is 17 residues long. The CDR3 sequence is CASSIPGTSMLYNEQFF. In DNA, the CDR3 is TGTGCCAGCTCAATTCCCGGGACTAGCATGTTATACAATGAGCAGTTCTTC. Variable domain in full (rest from reference TRBV18 and TRBJ2-1): NAGVMQNPRHLVRRRGQEARLRCSPMKGHSHVYWYRQLPEEGLKFMVYLQKENIIDESGMPKERFSAEFPKEGPSILRIQQVVRGDSAAYFCASSIPGTSMLYNEQFFGPGTRLTVL.

This clone was seen only once. The chain has TRBV6-5 and TRBJ1-2; 7 bases match TRBD1. The length of the CDR3 is 15 residues. CDR1 and CDR2 from the germline V gene are MNHEY and SVGAGI. V trimming: 6 bases; J trimming: 5 bases; junction bases outside the gene matches: 12. DNA for the CDR3: TGTGCCAGCAGATGGAGACAGGGATCGAAGTATGGCTACACCTTC. This encodes CASRWRQGSKYGYTF.

The chain uses TRBV5-5 and TRBJ2-7; the match to TRBD2 covers 9 bases. This CDR3 is 15 amino acids long. V lost 2 bases to trimming and J lost 12 bases; unmatched junction nucleotides: 15. Germline V gives CDR1 SGHKS, CDR2 YYEKEE (reference sequence). Written as DNA, the CDR3 is TGTGCCAGCAGCTTACAGGGATTAGCGGGAGATAGTAGGTACTTC. Amino acids: CASSLQGLAGDSRYF.